The T cell receptor (beta chain) under discussion was sequenced for a study of CD8 T cells in Susac syndrome (dated by TCRdb to about 2019). Concerning the study at large: The study used repertoire sequencing to test whether antigen drove CD8+ T cell activation and differentiation in Susac syndrome. The study compared CD8+ T cell repertoire clonality among roughly 12 healthy donors, 14 Susac syndrome patients and 15 or so multiple sclerosis patients.

General study outcomes and caveats: The TCR sequencing and HLA analysis was acknowledged to have included a relatively small number of individuals.

RNA was extracted with the RNeasy kit and about 0.5 to 1 ug was reverse transcribed using random hexamers. The immunoSEQ multiplex PCR assay, which covers 54 Vbeta and 13 Jbeta segments, was used to amplify TCR beta CDR3 regions. Bias from PCR amplification was corrected by using a synthetic template baseline for primer optimization and for computational correction. As for the authors' bioinformatics: Reads were annotated to V, D and J genes according to IMGT and were analyzed with immunoSEQ Analyzer, with only productive sequences retained. Clonality was computed as one minus Shannon entropy normalized by log2 of the number of productive unique sequences. For each patient and control, public and private clones were evaluated within the 100 most prevalent clones. Susac-specific clones were defined as absent from healthy and MS cohorts, over a thousand published viral clones and other ImmuneACCESS disease sequences. Using fastp trimming at Q25 and MiXCR clonotype assembly, TCRdb reanalyzed the public sequencing data and kept in-frame beta chains. Rows are unified per CDR3 protein, each entry keeping the most common DNA and genes. These V and J calls derive from TCRdb rather than the authors' analysis. This sample has 250,000 to 300,000 distinct CDR3 sequences in its table, and around 91% of those were observed once. The top ten clonotypes cover 0.18% of the sample.

Including the terminal cysteine and phenylalanine, the CDR3 comprises 14 residues. Kept here is only the CDR3 DNA, which spans 42 bases and is read in frame from base 1. Trimming removed 1 base from V and 11 bases from J; the gene matches leave 7 bases unexplained. In the germline V gene, CDR1 corresponds to SGHVS and CDR2 to FNYEAQ. High-throughput TCR beta sequencing profiled peripheral blood CD8+ and CD4+ T cells from healthy donors, Susac syndrome patients and multiple sclerosis patients. Treatment-naive patients with stable or active relapsing-remitting disease fulfilling revised McDonald criteria were used as multiple sclerosis controls. Bulk CD8+ and CD4+ T cells were purified by magnetic negative isolation, while CD8+ TEMRA cells were enriched using FACS. Blood was collected in EDTA tubes and processed within 24 hours, with PBMCs isolated through density gradient centrifugation. PBMCs destined for TCR sequencing were cryopreserved in liquid nitrogen and later thawed in a 37 °C water bath. The sorted or isolated CD4+, CD8+ and CD8+ TEMRA cells reached a purity of at least 90%.

Of note for this clonotype: The specificity of this receptor is unknown. No much larger clone exists at a distance of one base, and base qualities are not known.

The chain is assembled from TRBV7-6 and TRBJ2-3, with 9 junctional bases fitting TRBD2. The specimen was CD8+ T cells from PBMCs. The receptor was derived from a human donor with multiple sclerosis. The CDR3 reads CASSLVGSGSEQYF. In nucleotides, the sequence is TGTGCCAGCAGCTTAGTGGGTAGCGGGAGTGAGCAGTATTTT.